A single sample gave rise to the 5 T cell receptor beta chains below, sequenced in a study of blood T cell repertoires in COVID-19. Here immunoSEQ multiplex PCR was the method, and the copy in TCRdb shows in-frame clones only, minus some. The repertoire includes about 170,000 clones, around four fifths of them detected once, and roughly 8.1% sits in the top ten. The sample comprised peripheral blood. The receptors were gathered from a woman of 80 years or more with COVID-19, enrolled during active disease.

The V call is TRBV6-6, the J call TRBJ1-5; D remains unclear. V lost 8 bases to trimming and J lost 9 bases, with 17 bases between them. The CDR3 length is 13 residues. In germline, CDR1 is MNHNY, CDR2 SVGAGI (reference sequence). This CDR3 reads CASLMEAEGPQHF. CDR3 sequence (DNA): TGTGCCAGCTTGATGGAAGCCGAGGGGCCCCAGCATTTT.

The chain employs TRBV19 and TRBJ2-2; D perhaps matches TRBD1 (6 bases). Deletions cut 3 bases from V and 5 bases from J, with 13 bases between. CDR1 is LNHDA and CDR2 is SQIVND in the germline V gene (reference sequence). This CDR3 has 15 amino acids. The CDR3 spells CASSIGPGQTGELFF. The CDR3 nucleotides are TGTGCCAGTAGTATTGGGCCAGGACAGACCGGGGAGCTGTTTTTT.

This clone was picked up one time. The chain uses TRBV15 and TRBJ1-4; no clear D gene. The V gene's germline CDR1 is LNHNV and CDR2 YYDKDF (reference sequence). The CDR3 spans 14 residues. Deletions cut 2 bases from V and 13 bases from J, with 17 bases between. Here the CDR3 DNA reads TGTGCCACCAGCAGAAGGCTCGAACAGATCTCACTGTTTTTT. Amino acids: CATSRRLEQISLFF.

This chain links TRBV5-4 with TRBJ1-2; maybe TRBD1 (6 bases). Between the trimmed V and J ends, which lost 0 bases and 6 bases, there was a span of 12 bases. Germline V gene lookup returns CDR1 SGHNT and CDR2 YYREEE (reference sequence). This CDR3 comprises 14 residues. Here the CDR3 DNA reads TGTGCCAGCAGCTTGGTGGACAGAAGGAATGGCTACACCTTC. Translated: CASSLVDRRNGYTF.

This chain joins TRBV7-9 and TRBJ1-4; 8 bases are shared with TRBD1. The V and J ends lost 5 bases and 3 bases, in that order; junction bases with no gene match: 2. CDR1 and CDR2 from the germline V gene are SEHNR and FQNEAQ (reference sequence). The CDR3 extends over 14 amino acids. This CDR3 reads CASSPGQANEKLFF. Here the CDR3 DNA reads TGTGCCAGCAGCCCGGGACAGGCTAATGAAAAACTGTTTTTT.